One and the same sample provided the 10 T cell receptor beta chains below, sequenced in a study of blood T cell repertoires in COVID-19 (TCRdb year 2020). The library was produced with the immunoSEQ multiplex PCR assay. TCRdb stores this immuneACCESS table with in-frame sequences only. Part of the clones is absent; in the studies checked, under half of the shortfall reflects unresolved V genes, and no reason is known for the rest. This sample gives some 90,000 clones in total; 70% to 85% of them show up just once. The top ten hold roughly a tenth of the sample. The sample was peripheral blood. The source is a man aged 65 to 79 with active or convalescent COVID-19.

This clone occurred a few times. V gene TRBV4-2 combines with J gene TRBJ2-5, with 11 nucleotides matching TRBD1. The junction had 6 bases not matched to a gene; V was cut back by 4 bases and J by 5 bases. The CDR3 extends over 15 amino acids. CDR1 is LGHNA and CDR2 is YNFKEQ in the germline V gene. The CDR3 sequence is CASSRGQGAGETQYF. CDR3 nucleotide sequence: TGTGCCAGCAGCCGCGGACAGGGGGCAGGCGAGACCCAGTACTTC.

The count of this clone is one. J is TRBJ2-1 and V is TRBV19; D perhaps matches TRBD1 (5 bases). The CDR3 runs to 13 residues. V lost 3 bases and J lost 4, with 7 bases in between. Germline CDR1 LNHDA, CDR2 SQIVND (reference sequence). DNA for the CDR3: TGTGCCAGTAGTATTCAGGGATACAATGAGCAGTTCTTC. Translated, it gives CASSIQGYNEQFF.

Of note for this clone: A read error may be the cause here, since a much bigger clone is one base away. Other DNA sequences within the sample encode an identical CDR3. V and J are TRBV30 and TRBJ1-1, with no clear D. Between the trimmed V and J ends, which lost 0 bases and 3 bases, there was a span of 8 bases. Germline loops: CDR1 GTSNPN, CDR2 SVGIG (reference sequence). This CDR3 contains 13 residues. The CDR3 sequence: CAWSVSQDTEAFF. The CDR3 region has the DNA TGTGCCTGGAGTGTATCCCAGGACACTGAAGCTTTCTTT.

This chain uses TRBV9 with TRBJ2-5; D is possibly TRBD1 (5 bases). This CDR3 has 16 amino acids. V lost 0 bases to trimming and J lost 2 bases, with 14 bases between them. Germline-derived CDR1 and CDR2 are SGDLS and YYNGEE. The CDR3 nucleotides read TGTGCCAGCAGCGTAGGGGGCCTCGACGGGCAAGAGACCCAGTACTTC. This sequence encodes CASSVGGLDGQETQYF. Together with reference TRBV9 and TRBJ2-5, the CDR3 gives the full variable domain: DSGVTQTPKHLITATGQRVTLRCSPRSGDLSVYWYQQSLDQGLQFLIQYYNGEERAKGNILERFSAQQFPDLHSELNLSSLELGDSALYFCASSVGGLDGQETQYFGPGTRLLVL.

The J gene is TRBJ1-1, the V gene TRBV3-1 (or the pseudogene TRBV3-2); D might be TRBD1 (5 bases). This CDR3 spans 15 amino acids. The germline V and J ends were trimmed by 0 bases and 4 bases, with 12 bases remaining between them. CDR1 is LGHDT and CDR2 is YNNKEL in the germline V gene (reference sequence). The CDR3 bases are TGTGCCAGCAGCCAAGATCAGGGTCGGGTCACTGAAGCTTTCTTT. It specifies CASSQDQGRVTEAFF.

The CDR3 reads CAISESHFRGGSNYGYTF. The CDR3 nucleotides are TGTGCCATCAGTGAGTCCCACTTTCGGGGAGGGAGTAACTATGGCTACACCTTC. The chain couples TRBV10-3 to TRBJ1-2; D is unclear. The CDR3 sequence is 18 residues long. The germline V gene encodes CDR1 ENHRY and CDR2 SYGVKD. Trimming removed 0 bases at V and 1 base at J, with 18 bases between.

The chain has TRBV5-6 and TRBJ1-3; 9 bases are a match to TRBD1. V lost 4 bases to trimming and J lost 4 bases; unmatched junction nucleotides: 9. The CDR3 length is 16 residues. Looked up from germline, CDR1 is SGHDT and CDR2 is YYEEEE. CDR3 in DNA: TGTGCCAGCAGCATACGGGACAGGGCCGAGGGAAACACCATATATTTT. It is translated as CASSIRDRAEGNTIYF.

Ten or more counts support this clone. Here the CDR3 reads CASSLANRGYEQYF. CDR3 nucleotides: TGTGCCAGCAGCTTGGCTAACAGGGGCTACGAGCAGTACTTC. The chain uses TRBV5-6 and TRBJ2-7; 7 positions agree with TRBD1. In germline, CDR1 is SGHDT, CDR2 YYEEEE. This CDR3 has 14 amino acids. V shed 0 bases, J shed 3 bases, and the junction held 3 bases outside the gene matches.

The chain employs TRBV24-1 and TRBJ2-1; 7 bases map to TRBD2. The CDR3 contains 13 residues. Trimming took 5 bases from V and 4 from J; bases not matched to a gene: 1. Germline CDR1 and CDR2: KGHDR and SFDVKD. The CDR3 sequence is CATSGGGYNEQFF. The CDR3 DNA reads as TGTGCCACCAGTGGGGGGGGATACAATGAGCAGTTCTTC.

The chain carries TRBV27 and TRBJ1-1; TRBD1 is a possible D gene (5 bases). This CDR3 is 14 amino acids long. Looked up from germline, CDR1 is MNHEY and CDR2 is SMNVEV (reference sequence). Trimming cost V 8 bases and J 1 base, with 14 bases left between them. In nucleotides, the CDR3 is TGTGCCAGCGGCCCCCGGGGGTCGAACACTGAAGCTTTCTTT. It encodes CASGPRGSNTEAFF.